These 32 T cell receptor delta chains share one sample of origin, sequenced in a study of gamma-delta T cells after stem cell transplantation. TCRdb called clones from the RT-PCR reads again using CATT. The sample lists roughly 2,000 delta-chain clones; roughly 6.3% were seen once. Input material: gamma-delta T cells. These receptors originate from a human donor. It is not recorded whose cells these are; they may come from a transplant donor.

DNA of the CDR3: TGTGCCTGTGACACAATGTTTGTACTGGGGGATCCGACGCGAATCACCGATAAACTCATCTTT. Amino acids: CACDTMFVLGDPTRITDKLIF. This chain joins TRDV2 and TRDJ1, with 10 bases matching TRDD3. The CDR3 has 21 amino acids. Germline trimming cut 1 base from V and 1 base from J; bases unmatched to any gene: 20. Per germline, CDR1 GEAIGNYY and CDR2 EKD.

This clone counts as medium-sized. V usage is TRDV2 and J usage is TRDJ1; 9 nucleotides line up with TRDD3. V was clipped by 3 bases and J by 2 bases; unmatched bases: 12. In germline, CDR1 is GEAIGNYY, CDR2 EKD. The CDR3 is 17 amino acids. DNA of the CDR3: TGTGCCTGTGACGTGGTGGGGGATAAGAGAGGGACCGATAAACTCATCTTT. Translation: CACDVVGDKRGTDKLIF.

Concerning this clone: A read error is the likely source, as a far larger clone sits one nucleotide away. This specimen includes other DNA sequences encoding the same CDR3. The gene calls are TRDV2 and TRDJ3, with TRDD3 matching over 10 bases. CDR1 and CDR2 (germline): GEAIGNYY, EKD. There are 22 residues in the CDR3. CDR3 region: CACDTFPGGGYSSSWDTRQMFF. The CDR3 DNA sequence: TGCGCCTGTGACACTTTCCCGGGTGGGGGATACTCAAGCTCCTGGGACACCCGACAGATGTTTTTC.

This clone is medium-sized in the sample. The rearrangement uses TRDV2 and TRDJ1, with TRDD3 matching over 8 bases. Germline lookup yields CDR1 GEAIGNYY and CDR2 EKD. This CDR3 spans 16 amino acids. V lost 3 bases and J lost 0; bases outside the gene matches: 8. Written as DNA, the CDR3 is TGTGCCTGTGACCCGCTGGGGGACAGGTACACCGATAAACTCATCTTT. Translated, it gives CACDPLGDRYTDKLIF.

This clone was seen a handful of times. A much larger clone sits a single nucleotide away, making a read error possible. The sample carries other DNA sequences with the same CDR3. CDR3 sequence: CACDTVLGDRAYTDKLIF. In nucleotides, the CDR3 is TGTGCCTGTGACACCGTACTGGGGGATAGGGCGTACACCGATAAACTCATCTTT. This sequence joins TRDV2 and TRDJ1; 11 bases align to TRDD3. Germline V lookup: CDR1 GEAIGNYY, CDR2 EKD. The CDR3 covers 18 residues. Germline trimming cut 0 bases from V and 0 bases from J; bases unmatched to any gene: 8.

J is TRDJ3 and V is TRDV2; 7 bases map to TRDD3. This CDR3 region has 18 residues. Looked up from germline, CDR1 is GEAIGNYY and CDR2 is EKD. V gave up 1 base and J gave up 0 bases; unmatched junction bases: 5. CDR3 sequence (DNA): TGTGCCTGTGACACGGGATGGGGGAGCTCCTGGGACACCCGACAGATGTTTTTC. Translation: CACDTGWGSSWDTRQMFF.

The gene calls are TRDV2 and TRDJ1; 11 nucleotides match TRDD3. CDR3 size: 17 residues. Germline CDR1 GEAIGNYY, CDR2 EKD. Trimming at V came to 0 bases and at J to 0 bases, leaving 5 bases not matched to a gene. The CDR3 spells CACDTLLGDKNTDKLIF. DNA of the CDR3: TGTGCCTGTGACACCCTACTGGGGGATAAAAACACCGATAAACTCATCTTT.

This clone was detected only a few times. The mismatch at residue 14 between this DNA's translation and the TCRdb protein of a much larger clone likely reflects a read error; the protein shown is translated from the DNA. The chain employs TRDV2 and TRDJ1, with 7 bases identical to TRDD3. This CDR3 has 15 residues. CDR1 and CDR2 (germline): GEAIGNYY, EKD. CDR3: CACDTLGARGDKLTF. The CDR3 DNA sequence: TGTGCCTGTGACACCCTGGGGGCCCGGGGCGATAAACTCACCTTT.

The gene calls are TRDV2 and TRDJ1; 10 bases match TRDD3. Per germline, CDR1 GEAIGNYY and CDR2 EKD. This CDR3 region has 17 residues. Germline trimming cut 3 bases from V and 1 base from J; bases unmatched to any gene: 10. The CDR3 bases are TGTGCCTGTGACCCCGTGGGGGATACTTCACTCACCGATAAACTCATCTTT. Translating gives CACDPVGDTSLTDKLIF.

Comment on this clone: A single base separates this from a much larger clone, so it may be a read error. At the DNA level, this CDR3 is encoded by other sequences in the same sample as well. The rearrangement uses TRDV2 and TRDJ1, with TRDD2 as a possible D gene (5 bases). Germline values: CDR1 GEAIGNYY, CDR2 EKD. The CDR3 sequence is 21 residues long. V was clipped by 0 bases and J by 5 bases, with 33 bases between them. CDR3 DNA: TGTGCCTGTGACACCGTCTCGCCTTATTCGCCTACCAGAGACCCTAGGGATAAACTCATCTTT. The encoded protein is CACDTVSPYSPTRDPRDKLIF.

This clone was found a few times. A read error likely explains why the TCRdb protein, taken from a much larger clone, differs from this DNA's translation at residue 5; the protein shown is translated from the DNA. The genes are TRDV2 and TRDJ1; possibly TRDD3 for D (6 bases). V was trimmed by 3 bases and J by 0 bases, leaving 13 bases between them. CDR3 length: 15 amino acids. CDR1 is GEAIGNYY and CDR2 is EKD in the germline V gene. DNA for the CDR3: TGTGCCTGTGACTCCGTTGGGGGGAACACCGATAAACTCATCTTT. It specifies CACDSVGGNTDKLIF.

Comment on this clone: The TCRdb protein, from a much larger clone, departs from this DNA's translation at residue 5, likely by read error; the protein shown derives from the DNA. The chain combines TRDV2 with TRDJ1; the match to TRDD3 covers 9 bases. CDR1 is GEAIGNYY and CDR2 is EKD in the germline V gene. V was pared by 3 bases and J by 0 bases, with 7 bases of the junction left unmatched. This CDR3 contains 16 residues. CDR3 amino acids: CACDSLTGGNTDKLIF. CDR3 in DNA: TGTGCCTGTGACTCCTTGACTGGGGGAAACACCGATAAACTCATCTTT.

This clone was seen more than once but under ten times. A much more abundant neighbour one base away suggests this may be a read error. The rearrangement links TRDV2 to TRDJ1; D call uncertain. The CDR3 spans 17 residues. Germline values: CDR1 GEAIGNYY, CDR2 EKD. CDR3 DNA sequence: TGTGCCTGTGGCACCGTCGAGGGGCGGGAGTACACCGATAAACTCATCTTT. This encodes CACGTVEGREYTDKLIF.

This chain uses TRDV2 with TRDJ3; no clear D. Germline CDR1 GEAIGNYY, CDR2 EKD. V was cut by 1 base and J by 1 base, with 16 bases left in between. The CDR3 length is 19 residues. CDR3 protein: CACDTINPEGSWDTRQMFF. CDR3 sequence (DNA): TGTGCCTGTGACACGATTAACCCCGAAGGATCCTGGGACACCCGACAGATGTTTTTC.

This clone has more than one count but fewer than ten. A read error likely explains this, since a far larger clone differs by one base. The chain is built from TRDV2 and TRDJ3; 9 nucleotides align to TRDD3. Germline CDR1 reads GEAIGNYY; CDR2 reads EKD. This CDR3 has 19 amino acids. As DNA, the CDR3 is TGTGCCTGTGACATCTTACTGGGGGACCTCTCCTGGGACACCCGACAGACGTTTTTC. Its translation: CACDILLGDLSWDTRQTFF.

As regards this clone: TCRdb records a much larger clone's protein for this DNA, with a difference at residue 8 that likely arises from a read error; the protein given is the translation of the DNA. The CDR3 reads CACDLLGATGDKLIF. The CDR3 DNA follows: TGTGCCTGTGACTTACTGGGGGCTACGGGCGATAAACTCATCTTT. The chain combines TRDV2 with TRDJ1; 8 bases agree with TRDD3. V gave up 3 bases and J gave up 4 bases; unmatched junction bases: 9. The CDR3 covers 15 residues. CDR1 is GEAIGNYY, CDR2 EKD, per germline.

Regarding this clone: A much larger clone is a single base away; this may be a read error. J is TRDJ1 and V is TRDV2; 13 nucleotides line up with TRDD3. There are 22 residues in the CDR3. The junction had 21 bases not matched to a gene; V was cut back by 3 bases and J by 0 bases. Germline CDR1 GEAIGNYY, CDR2 EKD. CDR3 sequence (DNA): TGTGCCTGTGACTTAATTCGATCCTACGGGAGGACTGGGGGATACGACACCGATAAACTCATCTTT. Translating it yields CACDLIRSYGRTGGYDTDKLIF.

This clone has just a few counts. Since a much larger clone is just one base distant, this may be a read error. J is TRDJ1 and V is TRDV2; D might be TRDD2 (5 bases). Germline V gene data show CDR1 as GEAIGNYY and CDR2 as EKD. Trimming shortened V by 0 bases and J by 7 bases, and 23 bases separated the two germline ends. This CDR3 spans 17 amino acids. Here the CDR3 reads CACDTVLADSLRGKLIF. The CDR3 region has the DNA TGTGCCTGTGACACCGTGTTGGCGGATTCCTTAAGAGGTAAACTCATCTTT.

In its sample, this clone was seen a few times. The protein that TCRdb holds for this DNA derives from a much larger clone and differs from the translated DNA at residue 8, which likely indicates a read error; the protein shown here is translated from the DNA. V usage is TRDV2 and J usage is TRDJ1; TRDD3 aligns across 7 bases. The CDR3 has 16 residues. V lost 1 base to trimming and J lost 0 bases; unmatched junction nucleotides: 7. The germline V gene has CDR1 GEAIGNYY and CDR2 EKD. DNA of the CDR3: TGTGCCTGTGACACGCTGGGGGCTGGGAACACCGATAAACTCATCTTT. This codes for CACDTLGAGNTDKLIF.

By share, this clone counts as large. This chain uses TRDV2 with TRDJ1, with TRDD3 matching 11 bases. Germline V gene data show CDR1 as GEAIGNYY and CDR2 as EKD. The trim removed 0 bases at V and 4 bases at J, leaving 3 bases unmatched. The CDR3 totals 15 residues. In nucleotides, the CDR3 is TGTGCCTGTGACACCCTGGGGGATACCGGCGATAAACTCATCTTT. It is translated as CACDTLGDTGDKLIF.

In its sample, this clone ranks as medium-sized (0.01 to 0.1%). A much larger clone differs from this one at a single base, so this may be a read error. This sequence joins TRDV2 and TRDJ1; TRDD3 matches 7 bases. The CDR3 sequence is 16 residues long. Germline lookup yields CDR1 GEAIGNYY and CDR2 EKD. The V and J ends lost 1 base and 2 bases, in that order; junction bases with no gene match: 9. As DNA, the CDR3 is TGTGCCTGTGACACTCTACTGGGGAAAAAAACCGATAAACTCATCTTT. Translating gives CACDTLLGKKTDKLIF.

By frequency in the sample, this clone is medium-sized (0.01 to 0.1%). Other DNA sequences of this sample code for an identical CDR3. This chain joins TRDV2 and TRDJ1, with 9 bases matching TRDD3. Trimming took 3 bases from V and 0 from J; bases not matched to a gene: 22. Per the germline V gene, CDR1 is GEAIGNYY and CDR2 is EKD. The CDR3 has 21 amino acids. The CDR3 nucleotides read TGTGCCTGTGACTCAATTTCCTACGGGGGACTGGGGGAAATAAACACCGATAAACTCATCTTT. It is translated as CACDSISYGGLGEINTDKLIF.

Of note for this clone: This sequence may be a read error, since a much larger clone differs from it by one base. Other DNA sequences in the sample encode the same CDR3. V and J are TRDV2 and TRDJ1; TRDD3 agrees at 10 bases. The CDR3 covers 15 residues. Germline assignment: CDR1 GEAIGNYY and CDR2 EKD. CDR3: CACDPWGISTDKLIF. CDR3 in DNA: TGTGCCTGTGACCCCTGGGGGATAAGCACCGATAAACTCATCTTC.

For this clone: A clone one base away is much larger, so this may be a read error. Distinct nucleotide sequences in the sample also encode this CDR3. V is TRDV2 and J is TRDJ1; 11 bases map to TRDD3. Germline CDR1 and CDR2: GEAIGNYY and EKD. This CDR3 is 19 amino acids long. The CDR3 DNA reads TGTGCCTGTGACACCCTCGCGATGCTGGGGGATACCGGGGCCGATAAACTCATCTTC. Protein product: CACDTLAMLGDTGADKLIF.

This clone has a handful of counts. TCRdb's protein for this DNA is that of a much larger clone and differs from the translation at residue 8, likely a read error; the protein shown is the DNA translation. This chain uses TRDV2 with TRDJ1; D is perhaps TRDD3 (6 bases). Trimming stripped 1 base from V and 4 bases from J, with 18 bases between. Germline lookup yields CDR1 GEAIGNYY and CDR2 EKD. The length of the CDR3 is 16 residues. The CDR3 region is CACDTVGAKGGDKLIF. CDR3 nucleotides: TGTGCCTGTGACACTGTGGGGGCTAAGGGCGGCGATAAACTCATCTTT.

About this clone: Possible read error: a much larger clone is one base away. This sample includes further DNA sequences coding for the same CDR3. The chain couples TRDV2 to TRDJ1; 8 bases match TRDD3. This CDR3 spans 17 amino acids. Germline V gives CDR1 GEAIGNYY, CDR2 EKD. The CDR3 DNA is TGCGCCTGTGACGGCGTACTGGGGGGAATGTACACCGATAAACTCATCTTT. It yields the protein CACDGVLGGMYTDKLIF.

A note on this clone: This clone may be a read error of a much larger clone one base away. In nucleotides, the CDR3 is TGTGCCTGTGACACCGTGGTGGGGGATAGAAAACTCCGCTCCTGGGACACCCGACAGATGTTTTTC. Protein: CACDTVVGDRKLRSWDTRQMFF. This chain links TRDV2 with TRDJ3; 9 bases agree with TRDD3. J gave up 0 bases and V 0 bases, and 14 bases lay outside the gene matches. CDR1 GEAIGNYY and CDR2 EKD come from the germline V gene. The CDR3 has 22 residues.

This clone showed up just a few times. V and J are TRDV2 and TRDJ1, with D possibly being TRDD3 (6 bases). The germline gives CDR1 GEAIGNYY, CDR2 EKD. The CDR3 consists of 17 residues. With 7 bases removed from V and 1 base from J, the gap between germline ends came to 24 bases. CDR3 nucleotides: TGTGCCTGCAATCTACTATCGGGGGAAATCTTCACCGATAAACTCATCTTT. Residues: CACNLLSGEIFTDKLIF.

This clone is medium-sized by share. Other DNA sequences within the sample encode an identical CDR3. The gene calls are TRDV2 and TRDJ1; possible D gene TRDD3, 5 bases. The CDR3 has 19 amino acids. Germline assignment: CDR1 GEAIGNYY and CDR2 EKD. The germline V and J ends were trimmed by 0 bases and 3 bases, with 25 bases remaining between them. CDR3 in amino acids: CACDTAWRGARLTPDKLIF. CDR3 coding DNA: TGTGCCTGTGACACCGCGTGGCGGGGGGCCCGGCTTACACCCGATAAACTCATCTTT.

This clone was counted between two and nine times. TCRdb records a much larger clone's protein for this DNA, with a difference at residue 4 that likely arises from a read error; the protein given is the translation of the DNA. CDR3 nucleotide sequence: TGTGCCTGTGGCACCTTGACTGGGGGATACACCGATAAACTCATCTTT. This encodes CACGTLTGGYTDKLIF. V gene TRDV2 combines with J gene TRDJ1; 10 bases match TRDD3. Germline V lookup: CDR1 GEAIGNYY, CDR2 EKD. CDR3 size: 16 residues.

This clone is judged medium-sized (0.01 to 0.1%). This sequence joins TRDV2 and TRDJ3, with 7 bases aligning to TRDD3. CDR1 and CDR2 (germline): GEAIGNYY, EKD. This CDR3 has 23 residues. V shed 0 bases and J 0 bases; nucleotides not matched to a gene: 19. The CDR3 nucleotides are TGTGCCTGTGACACCGCAGTCTTGACTGGGGACCCAAACCTCTCCTGGGACACCCGACAGATGTTTTTC. It yields the protein CACDTAVLTGDPNLSWDTRQMFF.

By its share, this clone is medium-sized. The CDR3 region is CACDPVLGTPYTDKLIF. The CDR3 DNA sequence: TGTGCCTGTGACCCCGTACTGGGGACACCTTACACCGATAAACTCATCTTT. V usage is TRDV2 and J usage is TRDJ1; TRDD3 matches at 7 bases. Unmatched junction bases numbered 12, after V lost 3 bases and J lost 0 bases. This CDR3 has 17 amino acids. Germline V lookup: CDR1 GEAIGNYY, CDR2 EKD.